This TCR beta chain was profiled in a study of T cells after yellow fever vaccination. TCRdb re-analysed the 5' RACE reads in MiXCR, keeping a single row per CDR3 protein. The table records 200,000 to 300,000 distinct CDR3 sequences, roughly 6.2% of them present only once. Germline V gene lookup returns CDR1 SGHAT and CDR2 FQNNGV. The V end was cut by 0 bases, the J end by 7 bases, with 12 bases between. This CDR3 is built from 14 residues. Sequences were derived from CD4+ T cells sorted from PBMCs, sampled on the day of the yellow fever booster vaccination. This receptor was identified in a young man who received the YFV17D yellow fever vaccine. J is TRBJ1-1 and V is TRBV11-2; D perhaps matches TRBD1 (5 bases). CDR3 sequence: CASSLDGGGGEAFF. In DNA form, the CDR3 reads TGTGCCAGCAGCTTAGATGGCGGGGGAGGTGAAGCTTTCTTT.